This T cell receptor (beta chain) was sequenced during a study of blood T cell repertoires in COVID-19. Overall study: Collection of acute and convalescent COVID-19 samples took place in the United States, Italy and Spain. Sample material is recorded as cDNA or gDNA derived from T cells, B-cell-depleted T cells, or PBMCs.

Assay: immunoSEQ multiplex PCR; the TCRdb copy retains only in-frame clones and omits some. This table holds fewer than 200,000 clones, about 90% found once. Individuals drawn from under 30 US areas were about 18 to 90 years old. Germline V gene sequence: CDR1 DFQATT, CDR2 SNEGSKA (reference sequence). The CDR3 has 11 residues. This rearrangement joins TRBV20-1 to TRBJ1-2; D is perhaps TRBD1 (5 bases). This TCR was recovered from a human donor with acute COVID-19. The donor label of this sample is uncertain. Sequences were obtained from PBMCs or T cells enriched from blood (not recorded which). CDR3 nucleotide sequence: TGCAGGGCGCGGCGGGGGGGTGGCTACACCTTC. Amino acid sequence: CRARRGGGYTF.